These 23 T cell receptor beta chains were sequenced from one sample in a study of blood T cell repertoires in COVID-19. Sequencing was performed with immunoSEQ multiplex PCR; in TCRdb, only in-frame clones are kept and a portion is missing. The sample records approximately 58,000 clones, 84% being singletons. The sequenced sample consisted of peripheral blood. The receptor source for this set is a woman in her fifties or sixties with acute or convalescent COVID-19.

The chain joins TRBV7-8 to TRBJ1-1, with no clear D. The germline V gene encodes CDR1 SGHVS and CDR2 FQNEAQ. V lost 1 base to trimming and J lost 1 base, with 13 bases between them. The CDR3 sequence is 16 residues long. CDR3 nucleotides: TGTGCCAGCAGCTTAGTCTCGGCGGGAGGGAACACTGAAGCTTTCTTT. The encoded protein is CASSLVSAGGNTEAFF.

This clone was found once. This sample includes further DNA sequences coding for the same CDR3. CDR3 nucleotides: TGCAGCGTTGAGAAGGGGACAGATACGCAGTATTTT. Residues: CSVEKGTDTQYF. The chain has TRBV29-1 and TRBJ2-3; D perhaps matches TRBD1 (5 bases). CDR1 is SQVTM, CDR2 ANQGSEA, per germline. CDR3 length: 12 amino acids. Trimming left V 3 bases short and J 3 bases short, with 7 bases between.

The sample holds one count of this clone. The V gene is TRBV19, the J gene TRBJ1-1; D is unresolved. The CDR3 covers 13 residues. Germline V gives CDR1 LNHDA, CDR2 SQIVND (reference sequence). Trimming left V 4 bases short and J 6 bases short, with 12 bases between. CDR3 DNA: TGTGCCAGTAGTACGATGTTAGGAGCTGAAGCTTTCTTT. Protein sequence: CASSTMLGAEAFF.

The chain links TRBV3-1 (or the pseudogene TRBV3-2) to TRBJ2-4; 9 bases map to TRBD1. Germline V gives CDR1 LGHDT, CDR2 YNNKEL (reference sequence). J was trimmed by 2 bases and V by 2 bases; bases with no gene match: 10. The CDR3 covers 18 residues. The CDR3 sequence: CASSQTPTGGRTKNIQYF. DNA of the CDR3: TGTGCCAGCAGCCAAACCCCAACAGGGGGCAGAACCAAAAACATTCAGTACTTC.

This chain uses TRBV11-2 with TRBJ1-2; D unresolved. Trimming took off 0 bases at V and 8 bases at J, with 13 bases between the two ends. The CDR3 sequence is 14 residues long. Germline lookup yields CDR1 SGHAT and CDR2 FQNNGV. The CDR3 DNA is TGTGCCAGCAGCTTAGAGAACTCAGGTTGGGGCTACACCTTC. Protein: CASSLENSGWGYTF.

The chain links TRBV14 to TRBJ1-1; 12 bases match TRBD1. Trimming removed 0 bases from V and 1 base from J; junction bases left unmatched: 12. Germline assignment: CDR1 SGHDN and CDR2 FVKESK. CDR3 length: 20 residues. The DNA for the CDR3 is TGTGCCAGCAGCCAAGATATTAGCGGGACAGGGGGCTCCAAGAACACTGAAGCTTTCTTT. This gives the protein CASSQDISGTGGSKNTEAFF.

The chain employs TRBV5-4 and TRBJ1-2, with TRBD1 identical over 8 bases. CDR3 length: 13 residues. J was trimmed by 13 bases and V by 3 bases; bases with no gene match: 11. In germline, CDR1 is SGHNT, CDR2 YYREEE (reference sequence). DNA for the CDR3: TGTGCCAGCAGCTCCCCGGGGGCAGGGGGCAGCACCTTC. This gives the protein CASSSPGAGGSTF. Based on the CDR3 plus reference TRBV5-4 and TRBJ1-2, the full variable domain is ETGVTQSPTHLIKTRGQQVTLRCSSQSGHNTVSWYQQALGQGPQFIFQYYREEENGRGNFPPRFSGLQFPNYSSELNVNALELDDSALYLCASSSPGAGGSTFGSGTRLTVV.

This clone was seen only a few times. The chain recombines TRBV19 with TRBJ2-4; 10 positions agree with TRBD2. The CDR3 spans 17 residues. Germline loops: CDR1 LNHDA, CDR2 SQIVND (reference sequence). V lost 4 bases and J lost 0; bases outside the gene matches: 6. As DNA, the CDR3 is TGTGCCAGTAGTAGAAGCGGGGGGGCCGAAGCCAAAAACATTCAGTACTTC. Amino acid sequence: CASSRSGGAEAKNIQYF.

V is TRBV5-1 and J is TRBJ1-2; D is unclear. Trimming shortened V by 0 bases and J by 7 bases, and 16 bases separated the two germline ends. The germline CDR1 and CDR2 sequences are SGHRS and YFSETQ. The CDR3 consists of 15 residues. The CDR3 nucleotides read TGCGCCAGCAGCTTGGCCACCGGCGGAGCTTCTGGCTACACCTTC. Translated: CASSLATGGASGYTF.

CDR3 region: CASSYQDRVEEKLFF. CDR3 bases: TGCGCCAGCAGCTACCAGGACAGGGTGGAGGAAAAACTGTTTTTT. The J gene is TRBJ1-4, the V gene TRBV5-1; TRBD1 aligns across 8 bases. Germline assignment: CDR1 SGHRS and CDR2 YFSETQ. CDR3 length equals 15 residues. J was trimmed by 8 bases and V by 3 bases; bases with no gene match: 9.

The V call is TRBV18, the J call TRBJ2-7; 9 bases match TRBD1. The CDR3 totals 14 residues. From germline, CDR1 is KGHSH and CDR2 LQKENI. V shed 3 bases and J 2 bases; nucleotides not matched to a gene: 2. The CDR3: CASSPGQGPYEQYF. CDR3 nucleotide sequence: TGTGCCAGCTCACCGGGACAGGGCCCCTACGAGCAGTACTTC.

This chain joins TRBV7-9 and TRBJ1-4, with 8 bases that match TRBD1. V shed 5 bases, J shed 12 bases, and the junction held 14 bases outside the gene matches. Germline V gives CDR1 SEHNR, CDR2 FQNEAQ (reference sequence). The CDR3 consists of 15 residues. CDR3 protein: CASSPHISQGGELFF. CDR3 bases: TGTGCCAGCAGCCCTCATATCTCACAGGGGGGAGAACTGTTTTTT. Drawing the rest from reference TRBV7-9 and TRBJ1-4, the complete variable domain is DTGVSQNPRHKITKRGQNVTFRCDPISEHNRLYWYRQTLGQGPEFLTYFQNEAQLEKSRLLSDRFSAERPKGSFSTLEIQRTEQGDSAMYLCASSPHISQGGELFFGSGTQLSVL.

V gene TRBV3-1 (or the pseudogene TRBV3-2) combines with J gene TRBJ1-1; maybe TRBD1 (6 bases). CDR3 length: 19 residues. The germline V gene has CDR1 LGHDT and CDR2 YNNKEL (reference sequence). V lost 0 bases and J 0 bases, leaving 20 bases between the germline ends. CDR3 amino acids: CASSQDGGQGLWVNTEAFF. Written as DNA, the CDR3 is TGTGCCAGCAGCCAAGATGGTGGCCAGGGGCTATGGGTGAACACTGAAGCTTTCTTT.

The chain employs TRBV6-5 and TRBJ2-5; tentative D call: TRBD1 (5 bases). Trimming removed 0 bases from V and 0 bases from J, with 8 bases in between. Germline V lookup: CDR1 MNHEY, CDR2 SVGAGI. CDR3 length: 15 residues. This CDR3 is CASSYSPGYQETQYF. The CDR3 nucleotides read TGTGCCAGCAGTTACTCCCCAGGGTACCAAGAGACCCAGTACTTC.

The DNA of the CDR3 is TGTGCCAGCAGCGTAGGTGGGGCTGGCTACAATGAGCAGTTCTTC. Translating it yields CASSVGGAGYNEQFF. V is TRBV9 and J is TRBJ2-1; TRBD1 is a possible D gene (5 bases). From germline, CDR1 is SGDLS and CDR2 YYNGEE. Deletions cut 0 bases from V and 3 bases from J, with 10 bases between. The CDR3 contains 15 residues.

This clone was observed a single time. V usage is TRBV29-1 and J usage is TRBJ2-5, with D possibly matching TRBD1 (5 bases). The CDR3 has 15 residues. CDR1 and CDR2 (germline): SQVTM, ANQGSEA. V was cut by 5 bases and J by 3 bases, with 19 bases left in between. DNA of the CDR3: TGCAGCGTTATAGGGCAGGGAAGAATAAAAGAGACCCAGTACTTC. This encodes CSVIGQGRIKETQYF. Full variable domain (outside the CDR3, taken from reference TRBV29-1 and TRBJ2-5): SAVISQKPSRDICQRGTSLTIQCQVDSQVTMMFWYRQQPGQSLTLIATANQGSEATYESGFVIDKFPISRPNLTFSTLTVSNMSPEDSSIYLCSVIGQGRIKETQYFGPGTRLLVL.

This clone has a single count. The J gene is TRBJ2-1, the V gene TRBV5-1; 8 bases match TRBD2. The CDR3 is made up of 16 amino acids. CDR1 is SGHRS and CDR2 is YFSETQ in the germline V gene. The V and J ends lost 0 bases and 2 bases, in that order; junction bases with no gene match: 4. In nucleotides, the CDR3 is TGCGCCAGCAGCTTGGCATCGGGGGGGCCCTACAATGAGCAGTTCTTC. As protein: CASSLASGGPYNEQFF.

The gene calls are TRBV6-5 and TRBJ1-1, with D unclear. Per germline, CDR1 MNHEY and CDR2 SVGAGI. V lost 5 bases to trimming and J lost 2 bases, with 9 bases between them. The CDR3 consists of 13 residues. The CDR3 sequence is CASSPLTNTEAFF. The CDR3 region has the DNA TGTGCCAGCAGTCCCTTGACTAACACTGAAGCTTTCTTT.

V gene TRBV5-1 combines with J gene TRBJ1-1; TRBD1 matches at 9 bases. There are 14 residues in the CDR3. J lost 1 base, V lost 6 bases, and 4 bases had no gene match. The germline CDR1 and CDR2 sequences are SGHRS and YFSETQ. CDR3 protein: CASNKGQGNTEAFF. The DNA of the CDR3 is TGCGCCAGCAACAAGGGACAGGGGAACACTGAAGCTTTCTTT. Combining the CDR3 with reference TRBV5-1 and TRBJ1-1 gives the whole variable domain KAGVTQTPRYLIKTRGQQVTLSCSPISGHRSVSWYQQTPGQGLQFLFEYFSETQRNKGNFPGRFSGRQFSNSRSEMNVSTLELGDSALYLCASNKGQGNTEAFFGQGTRLTVV.

The V gene is TRBV4-1, the J gene TRBJ2-5; 8 positions agree with TRBD2. Per the germline V gene, CDR1 is MGHRA and CDR2 is YSYEKL. This CDR3 spans 17 amino acids. V lost 0 bases to trimming and J lost 4 bases; unmatched junction nucleotides: 10. The CDR3 DNA is TGCGCCAGCAGCCAAGATCAGGGGCGGGGGGACCGAGAGACCCAGTACTTC. Its translation: CASSQDQGRGDRETQYF.

The chain recombines TRBV14 with TRBJ1-2; D perhaps matches TRBD1 (5 bases). Germline CDR1 and CDR2: SGHDN and FVKESK. The V end lost 0 bases, the J end lost 2 bases, and 7 bases lay between the germline ends. This CDR3 has 14 amino acids. The CDR3, as DNA: TGTGCCAGCAGCCAAGATCGGGGGAACTATGGCTACACCTTC. It codes for CASSQDRGNYGYTF.

V usage is TRBV6-6 and J usage is TRBJ2-1, with TRBD1 as a possible D gene (5 bases). This CDR3 has 16 residues. Germline V gene data show CDR1 as MNHNY and CDR2 as SVGAGI (reference sequence). V lost 6 bases to trimming and J lost 7 bases, with 22 bases between them. Written as DNA, the CDR3 is TGTGCCAGCAGGCCCAGGGCGGTTCGAATCGGGAATGAGCAGTTCTTC. This gives the protein CASRPRAVRIGNEQFF.

The chain combines TRBV19 with TRBJ2-1; 9 nucleotides align to TRBD2. Trimming cost V 3 bases and J 8 bases; bases outside gene matches: 11. The CDR3 spans 16 residues. CDR1 and CDR2 from the germline V gene are LNHDA and SQIVND (reference sequence). The CDR3 coding sequence is TGTGCCAGTAGTATGGGTAGCGGGCGGGGGGGCCATGAGCAGTTCTTC. As protein: CASSMGSGRGGHEQFF.